This is a list of T cell receptor beta chains from one sample in a study of blood T cell repertoires in COVID-19. Sequencing used immunoSEQ multiplex PCR; TCRdb keeps in-frame clones, though not all of them. This table has a few hundred thousand clones, about 85% appearing once. Sequenced sample: peripheral blood. These TCRs come from a woman aged 18-35 years who had recovered from COVID-19. Both conserved end residues are part of each CDR3. A D gene is named only where the DNA matches it firmly. For some rows the clone size is stated as once, few or many, or as a class when expanded; others skip it.

>TRBJ2-2|NA|TRBD2|TRBV7-2
TGTGCCAGCAGCTTGGGTACTGGGCGGGAGATAGCGAACACCGGGGAGCTGTTTTTT
CASSLGTGREIANTGELFF
>TRBJ2-7|NA|NA|TRBV6-2/TRBV6-3
TGTGCCAGCAGTTACTCCGGACAAAACTACGAGCAGTACTTC
CASSYSGQNYEQYF
>TRBJ2-7|NA|TRBD1|TRBV6-5
TGTGCCAGCAGTTACTCGGGGGCAGGGGGTTACTACGAGCAGTACTTC
CASSYSGAGGYYEQYF
>TRBJ1-1|NA|NA|TRBV4-1
TGCGCCAGCAGCCTCGTAACGCGGACAGCCAACACTGAAGCTTTCTTT
CASSLVTRTANTEAFF
>TRBJ1-1|NA|NA|TRBV3-1/TRBV3-2
TGTGCCAGCAGCCAAGAAGGCAGGGGAAGGCACACTGAAGCTTTCTTT
CASSQEGRGRHTEAFF
>TRBJ2-3|NA|NA|TRBV7-7
TGTGCCAGCAGCTTAGATGTGGCTTCAGATACGCAGTATTTT
CASSLDVASDTQYF
>TRBJ1-5|NA|NA|TRBV24-1
TGTGCCACCAGTGATCCCGGACAGCTCAATCAGCCCCAGCATTTT
CATSDPGQLNQPQHF
>TRBJ1-2|NA|NA|TRBV4-3
TGCGCCAGCAGCCAAGAGAGAGACTCGGACTATGGCTACACCTTC
CASSQERDSDYGYTF
>TRBJ2-7|NA|NA|TRBV19
TGTGCCAGTACTGGGGCAGCAACCTACGAGCAGTACTTC
CASTGAATYEQYF
>TRBJ2-2|NA|TRBD2|TRBV14
TGTGCCAGCAGCCTTCTAGCGGGAGCACCCGGGGAGCTGTTTTTT
CASSLLAGAPGELFF
>TRBJ1-6|NA|NA|TRBV6-2/TRBV6-3
TGTGCCAGCAGTTATCTTGGGCCTTCGAATAATTCACCCCTCCACTTT
CASSYLGPSNNSPLHF
>TRBJ2-7|NA|TRBD1|TRBV28
TGTGCCAGCAGTTTGGTGACAGGGATATACGAGCAGTACTTC
CASSLVTGIYEQYF
>TRBJ2-2|once|TRBD2|TRBV4-3
TGCGCCAGCAGCCAAGGACTAGCGGCCAACTCCGGGGAGCTGTTTTTT
CASSQGLAANSGELFF
>TRBJ2-7|NA|NA|TRBV5-5
TGTGCCAGCAGCTCCATCTATAACTACGAGCAGTACTTC
CASSSIYNYEQYF
>TRBJ1-2|NA|NA|TRBV6-4
TGTGCCAGCAGTGACGGTAACGGAGGGTACACCTTC
CASSDGNGGYTF
>TRBJ1-5|NA|NA|TRBV19
TGTGCCAGTAGTATCGCCCTTACAACAAATCAGCCCCAGCATTTT
CASSIALTTNQPQHF
>TRBJ2-1|once|TRBD2|TRBV6-2/TRBV6-3
TGTGCCAGCAACCCGATGCTAGCGGGAGTTAATGAGCAGTTCTTC
CASNPMLAGVNEQFF
>TRBJ2-5|once|TRBD1|TRBV7-2
TGTGCCAGCAGCCGGGACAGGGTTGAGACCCAGTACTTC
CASSRDRVETQYF
>TRBJ2-1|NA|NA|TRBV7-2
TGTGCCAGCAAACTTGGGGGGAGTGGGGGTTACAATGAGCAGTTCTTC
CASKLGGSGGYNEQFF
>TRBJ2-7|NA|TRBD2|TRBV11-1
TGTGCCAGCAGCCTAGCGGGAGCCCTCTACGAGCAGTACTTC
CASSLAGALYEQYF
>TRBJ2-2|NA|NA|TRBV19
TGTGCCAGTAGTAGCGGAACGAACACCGGGGAGCTGTTTTTT
CASSSGTNTGELFF
>TRBJ2-1|NA|TRBD2|TRBV23-1
TGCGCCGCCAACGGTCCTAGCGGGAGAGGGGTATACAATGAGCAGTTCTTC
CAANGPSGRGVYNEQFF
>TRBJ2-3|NA|TRBD2|TRBV5-1
TGCGCCAGCAGCTCTAGCGGGAGCCCAACAGATACGCAGTATTTT
CASSSSGSPTDTQYF
>TRBJ1-2|NA|TRBD1|TRBV13
TGTGCCAGCAGCCGGACAGGGGGTGCCTATGGCTACACCTTC
CASSRTGGAYGYTF
>TRBJ1-3|NA|NA|TRBV5-4
TGTGCCAGCAGCCGGGTAGACTCTGGAAACACCATATATTTT
CASSRVDSGNTIYF
>TRBJ1-1|once|NA|TRBV7-9
TGTGCCAGCAAGGGGCAGCCGAACACTGAAGCTTTCTTT
CASKGQPNTEAFF
>TRBJ2-7|NA|NA|TRBV6-2/TRBV6-3
TGTGCCAGCAGTTACTCGATCGGGACGTCTGGGCTAGCGTCCTACGAGCAGTACTTC
CASSYSIGTSGLASYEQYF
>TRBJ2-5|NA|TRBD1|TRBV30
TGTGCCTGGAGCCGGACAGGGGGTTTCCAAGAGACCCAGTACTTC
CAWSRTGGFQETQYF
>TRBJ2-1|NA|NA|TRBV12-3/TRBV12-4
TGTGCCAGCAGTCCCACCTCTATCGAGCAGTTCTTC
CASSPTSIEQFF
>TRBJ2-1|once|TRBD2|TRBV30
TGTGCCTGGAAACCGGGAGGGAGTCCAAATGAGCAGTTCTTC
CAWKPGGSPNEQFF
>TRBJ2-5|once|NA|TRBV30
TGTGCCTGGGGGGACTTAGGAGAGACCCAGTACTTC
CAWGDLGETQYF
>TRBJ2-7|once|NA|TRBV4-3
TGCGCCAGCAGCCAAGGACCGGGGATAGAGCAGTACTTC
CASSQGPGIEQYF
>TRBJ2-7|NA|TRBD1|TRBV20-1
TGCAGCACGGGACAGTCCTACGAGCAGTACTTC
CSTGQSYEQYF
>TRBJ1-2|NA|TRBD1|TRBV27
TGTGCCAGCAGTTTATCCGGGACAGGGAATGGCTACACCTTC
CASSLSGTGNGYTF
>TRBJ1-5|NA|NA|TRBV16
TGTGCCAGCAGCCAAAACCGGGATCAGCCCCAGCATTTT
CASSQNRDQPQHF
>TRBJ1-1|NA|TRBD1|TRBV11-1
TGTGCCAGCAGCTTGACAGGGGGTAATGAAGCTTTCTTT
CASSLTGGNEAFF
>TRBJ1-2|once|NA|TRBV6-2/TRBV6-3
TGTGCCAGCAGTTACGAGGGCGACGGCTACACCTTC
CASSYEGDGYTF
>TRBJ2-5|NA|NA|TRBV4-3
TGCGCCAGCAGCCAAGATCACAGGGCGGTAGAGACCCAGTACTTC
CASSQDHRAVETQYF
>TRBJ2-1|NA|NA|TRBV28
TGTGCCAGCAGTTTGGTGGGGCCTAACAATGAGCAGTTCTTC
CASSLVGPNNEQFF
>TRBJ2-1|NA|TRBD2|TRBV2
TGTGCCAGCAGCCCACCCAGCGGGAGGGCCGCCAATGAGCAGTTCTTC
CASSPPSGRAANEQFF
>TRBJ1-2|NA|NA|TRBV11-2
TGTGCCAGCAGCTTAGATCCGACTGTAAACTATGGCTACACCTTC
CASSLDPTVNYGYTF
>TRBJ1-5|NA|NA|TRBV27
TGTGCCAGCAGTCTCCGAGCGGGGGTACTGGATCAGCCCCAGCATTTT
CASSLRAGVLDQPQHF
>TRBJ1-5|NA|NA|TRBV27
TGTGCCAGCAGTCTAACAACCGACACGTGGAATCAGCCCCAGCATTTT
CASSLTTDTWNQPQHF
>TRBJ2-1|NA|NA|TRBV9
TGTGCCAGCAGCGCCGCCCAACAGGGGGGGATCTCCTACAATGAGCAGTTCTTC
CASSAAQQGGISYNEQFF
>TRBJ1-1|NA|NA|TRBV11-2
TGTGCCAGCAGCTTAGCTAACAGTGTCGTTTTCTTT
CASSLANSVVFF
>TRBJ2-5|few|NA|TRBV29-1
TGCAGCGTTGAAGTTTACCCTGACAGCCAAGAGACCCAGTACTTC
CSVEVYPDSQETQYF
>TRBJ2-7|NA|TRBD2|TRBV27
TGTGCCAGCAGTTTAGGTACTAGCGGTACCTACGAGCAGTACTTC
CASSLGTSGTYEQYF
>TRBJ2-7|once|NA|TRBV14
TGTGCCAGCAGCGACACGGCCCCGGGAGAATACGAGCAGTACTTC
CASSDTAPGEYEQYF
>TRBJ1-4|NA|NA|TRBV5-8
TGTGCCAGCAGCTCTCCCGGAGCAAATGAAAAACTGTTTTTT
CASSSPGANEKLFF